A selection of T cell receptor beta chains follows, all from one sample in a study of T cell changes during pregnancy in multiple sclerosis. Some clones are missing from TCRdb's copy, which holds only in-frame ones; the method was immunoSEQ multiplex PCR. The data show about 70,000 clones, approximately 91% seen once. Sequenced material: peripheral blood, taken in the first trimester of pregnancy. The receptors shown here come from a female donor with multiple sclerosis, enrolled in a pregnancy study. Each CDR3 is given with its conserved first and last residue. Each record gives: V gene, D gene, clone size, J gene, CDR3 protein, CDR3 DNA. The D gene is left open where the match is weak. Not every row has a clone size; where given, it reads once, few, many or a size class.

>TRBV6-1|-|-|TRBJ1-3
CASSETGGNPGNTIYF
TGTGCCAGCAGTGAAACGGGAGGGAATCCTGGAAACACCATATATTTT
>TRBV5-1|-|-|TRBJ2-2
CASSTETNTGELFF
TGCGCCAGCAGTACAGAGACGAACACCGGGGAGCTGTTTTTT
>TRBV6-5|TRBD1|-|TRBJ1-1
CASSPTGAFYLGAFF
TGTGCCAGCAGTCCGACAGGGGCGTTTTATCTTGGAGCTTTCTTT
>TRBV7-9|-|-|TRBJ2-3
CASSFRRDGTDTQYF
TGTGCCAGCAGCTTCCGGAGGGACGGCACAGATACGCAGTATTTT
>TRBV10-3|TRBD1|-|TRBJ2-2
CAISERDRRTGELFF
TGTGCCATCAGTGAAAGGGACAGGAGAACCGGGGAGCTGTTTTTT
>TRBV19|TRBD1|-|TRBJ1-1
CASIPDRGVNTEAFF
TGTGCCAGTATCCCAGACAGGGGAGTGAACACTGAAGCTTTCTTT
>TRBV6-5|TRBD1|-|TRBJ1-1
CASIKTGGTEAFF
TGTGCCAGCATCAAAACAGGGGGAACTGAAGCTTTCTTT
>TRBV5-1|TRBD1|-|TRBJ2-1
CAAKPGTGPSNEQFF
TGCGCCGCCAAACCCGGGACAGGTCCAAGCAATGAGCAGTTCTTC
>TRBV2|TRBD1|-|TRBJ2-1
CASTVDRVRYNEQFF
TGTGCCAGCACCGTGGACAGGGTTAGGTACAATGAGCAGTTCTTC
>TRBV30|-|-|TRBJ1-4
CAWSVPLGGVSTNEKLFF
TGTGCCTGGAGTGTACCTCTGGGGGGAGTGTCAACTAATGAAAAACTGTTTTTT
>TRBV7-8|-|-|TRBJ2-2
CASSPRAGGSNTGELFF
TGTGCCAGCAGTCCCCGGGCCGGGGGTTCGAACACCGGGGAGCTGTTTTTT
>TRBV11-2|TRBD1|-|TRBJ2-1
CASSSLTGAYNEQFF
TGTGCCAGCAGCTCCCTGACAGGGGCTTACAATGAGCAGTTCTTC
>TRBV10-3|-|once|TRBJ2-3
CATWGQGNTDTQYF
TGTGCCACCTGGGGGCAGGGGAACACAGATACGCAGTATTTT
>TRBV28|TRBD1|-|TRBJ1-5
CASSRDRGVSNQPQHF
TGTGCCAGCAGCCGGGACAGGGGTGTTTCGAATCAGCCCCAGCATTTT
>TRBV6-5|TRBD1|-|TRBJ1-2
CASSYSTPDRDGYTF
TGTGCCAGCAGTTACTCGACCCCCGACAGGGACGGCTACACCTTC
>TRBV18|TRBD1|few|TRBJ1-1
CASSPGQTNTEAFF
TGTGCCAGCTCACCGGGACAGACGAACACTGAAGCTTTCTTT
>TRBV2|-|-|TRBJ2-6
CASRNRAAGANVLTF
TGTGCCAGCAGAAACAGGGCGGCTGGGGCCAACGTCCTGACTTTC
>TRBV19|TRBD1|-|TRBJ1-2
CASSSSGQAYGYTF
TGTGCCAGTAGTAGCTCGGGACAGGCGTATGGCTACACCTTC
>TRBV2|-|-|TRBJ1-2
CASSIDRLYGYTF
TGTGCCAGCAGCATAGACAGGCTCTATGGCTACACCTTC
>TRBV7-6|-|once|TRBJ2-7
CASSLKLWYEQYF
TGTGCCAGCAGCTTAAAGCTGTGGTACGAGCAGTACTTC
>TRBV15|TRBD1|-|TRBJ1-3
CATSPRTGGNTIYF
TGTGCCACCAGCCCTCGGACAGGGGGAAACACCATATATTTT
>TRBV2|TRBD2|-|TRBJ2-1
CASRTRLAGVSHNEQFF
TGTGCCAGCAGGACTCGACTAGCGGGAGTTTCCCACAATGAGCAGTTCTTC
>TRBV7-3|-|-|TRBJ2-5
CASSLEGGGRTETQYF
TGTGCCAGCAGCTTAGAGGGTGGGGGGAGGACAGAGACCCAGTACTTC
>TRBV28|-|-|TRBJ1-2
CASSFLGARYGYTF
TGTGCCAGCAGTTTTTTGGGGGCTCGCTATGGCTACACCTTC
>TRBV5-6|-|-|TRBJ2-1
CASSLPGSSYNEQFF
TGTGCCAGCAGCTTGCCGGGAAGCTCCTACAATGAGCAGTTCTTC
>TRBV28|TRBD1|-|TRBJ1-5
CASSLTGPNQPQHF
TGTGCCAGCAGTTTGACAGGGCCTAATCAGCCCCAGCATTTT
>TRBV5-8|-|-|TRBJ2-2
CASSFFGGELFF
TGTGCCAGCAGCTTTTTCGGCGGGGAGCTGTTTTTT
>TRBV29-1|TRBD2|-|TRBJ2-7
CSVDRSGSSEEQYF
TGCAGCGTTGATCGGAGCGGGAGTTCCGAAGAGCAGTACTTC
>TRBV6-5|-|-|TRBJ1-5
CASSRGGYSNQPQHF
TGTGCCAGCAGTCGAGGGGGATATAGCAATCAGCCCCAGCATTTT
>TRBV7-8|-|-|TRBJ2-7
CASSFRGKDEQYF
TGTGCCAGCAGCTTTCGCGGGAAGGACGAGCAGTACTTC
>TRBV4-2|TRBD1|-|TRBJ1-1
CASSQIARQGNTEAFF
TGTGCCAGCAGCCAAATTGCAAGACAGGGGAACACTGAAGCTTTCTTT
>TRBV11-2|-|-|TRBJ1-4
CASSPIPRASLFF
TGTGCCAGCAGCCCCATCCCGAGGGCTTCACTGTTTTTT
>TRBV5-6|-|-|TRBJ1-2
CASSLGVGYTF
TGTGCCAGCAGCTTAGGGGTGGGCTACACCTTC
>TRBV5-6|-|-|TRBJ2-1
CASSFFRGNEQFF
TGTGCCAGCAGCTTCTTCAGGGGCAATGAGCAGTTCTTC
>TRBV7-2|TRBD1|-|TRBJ2-7
CASSLGQGSPYEQYF
TGTGCCAGCAGCCTCGGACAGGGGAGCCCCTACGAGCAGTACTTC
>TRBV10-2|-|-|TRBJ2-3
CASSEGGGMDTQYF
TGCGCCAGCAGTGAGGGTGGGGGCATGGATACGCAGTATTTT
>TRBV7-2|-|-|TRBJ2-3
CASSLVVGRADTQYF
TGTGCCAGCAGCTTAGTCGTGGGGCGCGCAGATACGCAGTATTTT
>TRBV6-5|TRBD2|-|TRBJ2-7
CASSPRGTSYEQYF
TGTGCCAGCAGCCCGCGGGGGACCTCCTACGAGCAGTACTTC
>TRBV7-3|-|once|TRBJ2-2
CASSLGRNTGELFF
TGTGCCAGCAGCTTAGGCAGAAACACCGGGGAGCTGTTTTTT
>TRBV30|-|-|TRBJ2-7
CAWSAGDEQYF
TGTGCCTGGAGTGCAGGGGACGAGCAGTACTTC
>TRBV19|-|-|TRBJ1-1
CASSVTGWTEAFF
TGTGCCAGTAGTGTCACAGGGTGGACTGAAGCTTTCTTT
>TRBV14|-|few|TRBJ1-1
CASSQWPFPEAFF
TGTGCCAGCAGCCAGTGGCCCTTCCCTGAAGCTTTCTTT
>TRBV28|TRBD1|-|TRBJ1-5
CASYDQGAGQPQHF
TGTGCCAGCTACGATCAGGGGGCAGGACAGCCCCAGCATTTT
>TRBV7-9|TRBD2|-|TRBJ2-7
CASSLGTGGIPYEQYF
TGTGCCAGCAGCTTAGGGACCGGGGGGATACCCTACGAGCAGTACTTC
>TRBV19|TRBD2|-|TRBJ2-2
CASSSLQGGTGELFF
TGTGCCAGTAGTAGCCTGCAGGGAGGGACCGGGGAGCTGTTTTTT
>TRBV6-5|-|-|TRBJ2-7
CASSSLAVHEQYF
TGTGCCAGCAGTTCCTTGGCGGTCCACGAGCAGTACTTC
>TRBV30|-|-|TRBJ1-3
CACQEGAGNTIYF
TGTGCCTGCCAGGAGGGCGCTGGAAACACCATATATTTT
>TRBV27|-|-|TRBJ2-3
CASSLGRPGLRADTQYF
TGTGCCAGCAGTTTAGGGAGACCGGGCCTGAGGGCAGATACGCAGTATTTT
>TRBV11-2|TRBD2|-|TRBJ2-1
CASSRTSGPGGNEQFF
TGTGCCAGCAGCCGGACATCAGGGCCGGGGGGCAATGAGCAGTTCTTC
>TRBV5-4|TRBD1|-|TRBJ2-7
CASSLPGTGSHEQYF
TGTGCCAGCAGCTTACCCGGGACAGGGTCCCACGAGCAGTACTTC